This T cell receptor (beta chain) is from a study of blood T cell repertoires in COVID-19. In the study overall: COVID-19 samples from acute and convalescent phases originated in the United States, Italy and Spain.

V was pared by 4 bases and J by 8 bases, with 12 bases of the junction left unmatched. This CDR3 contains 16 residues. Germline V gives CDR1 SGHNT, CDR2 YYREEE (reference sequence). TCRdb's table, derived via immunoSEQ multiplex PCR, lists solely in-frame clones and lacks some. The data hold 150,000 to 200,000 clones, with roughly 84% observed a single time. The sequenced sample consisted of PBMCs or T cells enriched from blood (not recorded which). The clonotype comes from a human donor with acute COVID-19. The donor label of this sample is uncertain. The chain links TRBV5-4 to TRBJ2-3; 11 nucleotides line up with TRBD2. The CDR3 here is CASSPTSGGPSGTQYF. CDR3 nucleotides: TGTGCCAGCAGCCCCACTAGCGGGGGCCCCTCGGGTACGCAGTATTTT.